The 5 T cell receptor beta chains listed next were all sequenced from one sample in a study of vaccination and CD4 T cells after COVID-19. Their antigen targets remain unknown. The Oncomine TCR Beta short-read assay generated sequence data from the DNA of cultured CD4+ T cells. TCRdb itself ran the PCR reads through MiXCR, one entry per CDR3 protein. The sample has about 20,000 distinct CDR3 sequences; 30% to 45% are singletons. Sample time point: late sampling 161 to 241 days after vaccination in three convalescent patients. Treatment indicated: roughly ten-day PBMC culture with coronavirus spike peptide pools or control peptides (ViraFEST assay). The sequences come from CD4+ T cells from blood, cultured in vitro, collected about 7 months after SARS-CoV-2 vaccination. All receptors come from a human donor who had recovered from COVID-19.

The CDR3 reads CASSDRAYSNQPQHF. In DNA form, the CDR3 reads TGTGCCAGCAGTGACAGGGCTTATAGCAATCAGCCCCAGCATTTT. The chain employs TRBV2 and TRBJ1-5; the D gene is possibly TRBD1 (5 bases). In germline, CDR1 is SNHLY, CDR2 FYNNEI. The CDR3 runs 15 residues. Deletions cut 3 bases from V and 0 bases from J, with 9 bases between. Full variable domain (outside the CDR3, taken from reference TRBV2 and TRBJ1-5): EPEVTQTPSHQVTQMGQEVILRCVPISNHLYFYWYRQILGQKVEFLVSFYNNEISEKSEIFDDQFSVERPDGSNFTLKIRSTKLEDSAMYFCASSDRAYSNQPQHFGDGTRLSIL.

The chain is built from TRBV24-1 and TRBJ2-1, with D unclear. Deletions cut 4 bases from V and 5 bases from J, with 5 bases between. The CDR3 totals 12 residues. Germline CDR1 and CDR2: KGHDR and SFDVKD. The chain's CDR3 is CATSDPNNEQFF. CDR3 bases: TGTGCCACCAGTGACCCTAACAATGAGCAGTTCTTC.

This CDR3 is CASREFRGQGTGELFF. In nucleotides, the CDR3 is TGTGCCAGCAGGGAGTTCAGGGGGCAGGGCACCGGGGAGCTGTTTTTT. The gene calls are TRBV12-3 or TRBV12-4 and TRBJ2-2, with 8 bases that match TRBD1. The junction had 10 bases not matched to a gene; V was cut back by 6 bases and J by 4 bases. The CDR3 runs 16 residues.

The CDR3 region has the DNA TGTGCCACCCAGGGGGAGAGAAACACTGAAGCTTTCTTT. Translating gives CATQGERNTEAFF. The J gene is TRBJ1-1, the V gene TRBV2, with 7 bases matching TRBD1. Germline values: CDR1 SNHLY, CDR2 FYNNEI. The CDR3 has 13 amino acids. The ends lost 10 bases at V and 2 bases at J; junction bases unmatched: 7.

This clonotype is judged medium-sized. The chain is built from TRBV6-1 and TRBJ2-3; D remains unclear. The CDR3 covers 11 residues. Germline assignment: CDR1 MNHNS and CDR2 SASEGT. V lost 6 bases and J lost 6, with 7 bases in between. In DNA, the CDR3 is TGTGCCAGCAGGTCTTTGGATACGCAGTATTTT. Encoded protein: CASRSLDTQYF.